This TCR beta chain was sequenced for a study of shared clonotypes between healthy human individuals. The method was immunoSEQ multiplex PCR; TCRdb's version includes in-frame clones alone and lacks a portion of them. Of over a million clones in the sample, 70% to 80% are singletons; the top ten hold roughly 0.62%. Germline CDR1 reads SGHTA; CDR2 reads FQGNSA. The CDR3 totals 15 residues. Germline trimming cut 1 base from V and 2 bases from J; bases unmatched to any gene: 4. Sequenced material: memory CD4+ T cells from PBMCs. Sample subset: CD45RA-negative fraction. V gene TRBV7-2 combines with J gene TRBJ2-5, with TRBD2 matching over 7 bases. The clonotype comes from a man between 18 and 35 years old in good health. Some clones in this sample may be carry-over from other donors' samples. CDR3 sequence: CASSLGGGIQETQYF. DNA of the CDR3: TGTGCCAGCAGCTTAGGGGGGGGTATACAAGAGACCCAGTACTTC.